This entry lists 3 T cell receptor beta chains sequenced from one sample in a study of blood T cell repertoires in COVID-19. This table comes from immunoSEQ multiplex PCR, and its TCRdb copy is limited to in-frame clones, with some not included. In the table there are under 250,000 clones, about 94% of which are singletons. The sequenced sample was peripheral blood. These TCRs come from a man aged 55-75 years with COVID-19, enrolled during active disease.

The chain carries TRBV5-6 and TRBJ1-6, with 7 bases fitting TRBD1. The germline V gene has CDR1 SGHDT and CDR2 YYEEEE. V gave up 3 bases and J gave up 0 bases; unmatched junction bases: 3. The CDR3 is 16 amino acids. CDR3 in DNA: TGTGCCAGCAGCTCGTGGACAGGCTCCTATAATTCACCCCTCCACTTT. It encodes CASSSWTGSYNSPLHF.

The chain carries TRBV9 and TRBJ1-6; D is unresolved. This CDR3 is built from 15 residues. V was clipped by 2 bases and J by 0 bases, with 6 bases between them. Germline V gene data show CDR1 as SGDLS and CDR2 as YYNGEE. CDR3 sequence: CASSVTSSYNSPLHF. The CDR3 DNA is TGTGCCAGCAGCGTCACGAGCTCCTATAATTCACCCCTCCACTTT.

This clone has a single count. One end of the junction does not line up with germline, which may come from a read error. The chain recombines TRBV10-3 with TRBJ1-1; tentatively, D is TRBD1 (5 bases). In germline, CDR1 is ENHRY, CDR2 SYGVKD. The CDR3 sequence is 12 residues long. The CDR3 region has the DNA TGTGCCATCAGTGAATTTGAAGGAATCAGGACATTT. This gives the protein CAISEFEGIRTF.